Listed below are T cell receptor beta chains from one sample, sequenced in a study of blood T cell repertoires in COVID-19. Using immunoSEQ multiplex PCR, the repertoire was profiled, and TCRdb retains in-frame clones only, with some absent. The data show about 220,000 clones, with 88% seen just once and roughly 14% held by the top ten. The sequencing input was PBMCs or T cells enriched from blood (not recorded which). All receptors derive from a woman aged 50 to 65 with acute COVID-19. Both conserved end residues are part of each CDR3. A D gene is named only where the DNA matches it firmly. Size is omitted from some rows. Given values are once, few, many or a class for expanded clones.

TRBJ1-2 | . | . | TRBV28 | CASSPPTGINYGYTF | TGTGCCAGCAGTCCCCCGACAGGAATTAACTATGGCTACACCTTC
TRBJ1-5 | . | . | TRBV27 | CASSLYSRAENQPQHF | TGTGCCAGCAGTTTATATTCGAGGGCCGAAAATCAGCCCCAGCATTTT
TRBJ2-7 | TRBD2 | . | TRBV28 | CASSVVLDTSGGTYEQYF | TGTGCCAGCAGTGTCGTCCTAGATACTAGCGGGGGAACCTACGAGCAGTACTTC
TRBJ2-1 | TRBD2 | . | TRBV7-3 | CASSSTSGYNEQFF | TGTGCCAGCAGCTCGACTAGCGGTTACAATGAGCAGTTCTTC
TRBJ2-7 | TRBD2 | . | TRBV27 | CASSYTSGSYEQYF | TGTGCCAGCAGTTACACTAGCGGCTCCTACGAGCAGTACTTC
TRBJ1-2 | TRBD1 | . | TRBV6-5 | CASSSNPTGTEGYTF | TGTGCCAGCAGTTCCAACCCTACCGGGACAGAGGGCTACACCTTC
TRBJ2-2 | . | . | TRBV9 | CASSVIDTGELFF | TGTGCCAGCAGCGTAATAGACACCGGGGAGCTGTTTTTT
TRBJ2-5 | TRBD2 | . | TRBV5-1 | CASRRVAGVETQYF | TGCGCCAGCAGAAGGGTAGCGGGAGTGGAGACCCAGTACTTC
TRBJ1-1 | . | . | TRBV7-2 | CASRTMNTEAFF | TGTGCCAGCAGGACTATGAACACTGAAGCTTTCTTT
TRBJ2-1 | TRBD1 | . | TRBV27 | CASSLGDRPPSYNEQFF | TGTGCCAGCAGTTTAGGGGACAGGCCGCCGTCCTACAATGAGCAGTTCTTC
TRBJ2-3 | . | . | TRBV7-9 | CASSFGRTSTDTQYF | TGTGCCAGCAGCTTTGGGCGGACTAGCACAGATACGCAGTATTTT
TRBJ1-2 | . | . | TRBV7-2 | CASSLALNRANYGYTF | TGTGCCAGCAGCTTAGCGCTGAACAGGGCTAACTATGGCTACACCTTC
TRBJ2-3 | TRBD2 | . | TRBV6-2/TRBV6-3 | CASSYWGGLTDTQYF | TGTGCCAGCAGTTATTGGGGGGGATTAACAGATACGCAGTATTTT
TRBJ2-3 | . | once | TRBV6-2/TRBV6-3 | CASSYTRADTQYF | TGTGCCAGCAGTTACACCCGGGCAGATACGCAGTATTTT
TRBJ2-1 | . | . | TRBV19 | CASRWRSSYNEQFF | TGTGCCAGTAGGTGGAGAAGCTCCTACAATGAGCAGTTCTTC
TRBJ1-2 | TRBD1 | . | TRBV7-9 | CASSLAGGTINYGYTF | TGTGCCAGCAGCTTGGCAGGGGGCACTATTAACTATGGCTACACCTTC
TRBJ1-1 | . | . | TRBV19 | CASSIARENTEAFF | TGTGCCAGTAGTATTGCACGGGAGAACACTGAAGCTTTCTTT
TRBJ2-7 | . | . | TRBV19 | CASSVRSRNRRVSSYEQYF | TGTGCCAGTAGTGTCCGATCACGGAATAGGCGGGTCAGCTCCTACGAGCAGTACTTC
TRBJ1-5 | . | . | TRBV19 | CASSIGTRTFRNQPQHF | TGTGCCAGTAGTATTGGGACACGAACCTTTCGCAATCAGCCCCAGCATTTT
TRBJ1-6 | TRBD1 | few | TRBV5-6 | CASSQGQGGNSPLHF | TGTGCCAGCAGCCAGGGACAGGGGGGAAATTCACCCCTCCACTTT
TRBJ1-3 | . | . | TRBV28 | CASSSGPGNTIYF | TGTGCCAGCAGTTCAGGCCCGGGAAACACCATATATTTT
TRBJ2-1 | . | . | TRBV2 | CASSRVSNVDEQFF | TGTGCCAGCAGCCGCGTTTCGAACGTCGATGAGCAGTTCTTC
TRBJ2-1 | TRBD2 | . | TRBV6-6 | CASSYPTVGLADSYNEQFF | TGTGCCAGCAGCTACCCCACCGTGGGGCTAGCGGACTCCTACAATGAGCAGTTCTTC
TRBJ2-1 | . | . | TRBV19 | CASRKAANEQFF | TGTGCCAGTCGCAAAGCGGCCAATGAGCAGTTCTTC
TRBJ2-1 | . | . | TRBV5-4 | CASSLSSDDEQFF | TGTGCCAGCAGCTTGAGTAGCGATGATGAGCAGTTCTTC
TRBJ1-4 | . | . | TRBV28 | CASSPRVTPLWEKLFF | TGTGCCAGCAGCCCCAGGGTGACCCCCCTTTGGGAAAAACTGTTTTTT
TRBJ1-1 | . | . | TRBV27 | CASSSRIGSLMNTEAFF | TGTGCCAGCAGTTCTAGAATAGGGAGCCTCATGAACACTGAAGCTTTCTTT
TRBJ1-1 | TRBD1 | . | TRBV18 | CASSPQGVKAFF | TGTGCCAGCTCACCCCAGGGGGTGAAGGCTTTCTTT
TRBJ1-3 | TRBD1 | . | TRBV4-1 | CASSHHGQAQDTIYF | TGCGCCAGCAGCCACCACGGACAGGCCCAGGACACCATATATTTT
TRBJ1-1 | TRBD1 | . | TRBV6-5 | CASSQDRLNTEAFF | TGTGCCAGCAGTCAGGACAGGTTGAACACTGAAGCTTTCTTT
TRBJ1-5 | TRBD1 | . | TRBV7-6 | CASSSRQGPNGQPQHF | TGTGCCAGCAGCTCCCGACAGGGGCCCAACGGGCAGCCCCAGCATTTT
TRBJ2-6 | . | once | TRBV27 | CASSLFSRSGANVLTF | TGTGCCAGCAGTTTATTTTCCAGGTCTGGGGCCAACGTCCTGACTTTC
TRBJ2-1 | . | . | TRBV12-5 | CASGDQNPFYNEQFF | TGTGCTAGTGGTGATCAGAACCCCTTTTACAATGAGCAGTTCTTC
TRBJ2-1 | . | . | TRBV6-6 | CASSLSGEQFF | TGTGCCAGCAGCCTCTCGGGTGAGCAGTTCTTC
TRBJ1-5 | TRBD1 | . | TRBV19 | CASTLGPGQYFNQPQHF | TGTGCCAGTACTTTAGGCCCGGGACAGTACTTCAATCAGCCCCAGCATTTT
TRBJ1-2 | . | . | TRBV2 | CASSDPTGSDYGYTF | TGTGCCAGCAGTGACCCGACAGGTTCGGACTATGGCTACACCTTC
TRBJ2-1 | . | . | TRBV2 | CASSRRGYYNEQFF | TGTGCCAGCAGCCGTAGGGGATACTACAATGAGCAGTTCTTC
TRBJ2-3 | TRBD2 | . | TRBV7-3 | CASSQGLADTQYF | TGTGCCAGCAGCCAAGGACTAGCGGATACGCAGTATTTT
TRBJ2-3 | TRBD2 | . | TRBV5-6 | CAHRVAGGMADTQYF | TGTGCACACAGGGTAGCGGGAGGTATGGCAGATACGCAGTATTTT
TRBJ2-1 | TRBD2 | once | TRBV5-1 | CASSLDSTSGRGNEQFF | TGCGCCAGCAGCTTGGATAGCACTAGCGGGAGGGGGAATGAGCAGTTCTTC
TRBJ2-7 | . | . | TRBV19 | CASSISGQRYEQYF | TGTGCCAGTAGTATATCCGGACAGCGCTACGAGCAGTACTTC
TRBJ2-7 | TRBD1 | . | TRBV4-1 | CASSRGQGAYEQYF | TGCGCCAGCAGCCGGGGACAGGGGGCCTACGAGCAGTACTTC
TRBJ1-2 | TRBD1 | . | TRBV7-9 | CASSPRDRGEGYGYTF | TGTGCCAGCAGCCCCCGGGACAGGGGCGAAGGCTATGGCTACACCTTC
TRBJ1-2 | TRBD1 | . | TRBV3-1/TRBV3-2 | CASSQGWTGGRGYTF | TGTGCCAGCAGCCAAGGTTGGACAGGGGGCCGGGGCTACACCTTC
TRBJ1-2 | TRBD1 | . | TRBV7-3 | CASSSNINRGYGYTF | TGTGCCAGCAGCTCCAACATCAACAGGGGCTATGGCTACACCTTC
TRBJ1-2 | TRBD1 | . | TRBV28 | CASRLEGDRIDGYTF | TGTGCCAGCAGATTAGAGGGGGACAGGATCGACGGCTACACCTTC